A selection of T cell receptor beta chains follows, all from one sample in a study of glioma-infiltrating T cells after dendritic cell vaccination. The assay was immunoSEQ multiplex PCR, and TCRdb's table has in-frame clones only and misses some. The repertoire includes 80,000 to 100,000 clones, 79% of them detected once, and approximately 5.9% sits in the top ten. Sequencing was performed on blood, taken before dendritic cell vaccination. The receptors originated from a human donor with glioblastoma. Both conserved end residues are trimmed from each CDR3. Fields, in order: V gene, J gene, CDR3 protein.

v_call: TRBV6-5
j_call: TRBJ1-1
cdr3_aa: ASSYSGQPIVTEAF

v_call: TRBV10-3
j_call: TRBJ1-3
cdr3_aa: AISESLASGNTIY

v_call: TRBV6-5
j_call: TRBJ1-3
cdr3_aa: ASSYSTGPGNTIY

v_call: TRBV7-8
j_call: TRBJ1-2
cdr3_aa: ASSLAGRRPDYGYT

v_call: TRBV30
j_call: TRBJ1-5
cdr3_aa: AWTNGQGNQPQH

v_call: TRBV28
j_call: TRBJ2-5
cdr3_aa: ASSYDWTAQETQY

v_call: TRBV19
j_call: TRBJ2-6
cdr3_aa: ASSIEGSFSSGANVLT

v_call: TRBV29-1
j_call: TRBJ2-7
cdr3_aa: SVEAGPIYEQY

v_call: TRBV6-6
j_call: TRBJ2-4
cdr3_aa: ASSTGQGRNIQY

v_call: TRBV5-1
j_call: TRBJ1-2
cdr3_aa: ASSLERGRHYGYT

v_call: TRBV5-1
j_call: TRBJ2-3
cdr3_aa: ASRVAGGPGDTQY

v_call: TRBV15
j_call: TRBJ1-2
cdr3_aa: ATSRDGGGGYT

v_call: TRBV5-5
j_call: TRBJ1-2
cdr3_aa: ASSLSAGWYGYT

v_call: TRBV9
j_call: TRBJ2-1
cdr3_aa: ASSPQPPGGGAKFEQF

v_call: TRBV10-3
j_call: TRBJ2-7
cdr3_aa: AIGSSTSASYEQY

v_call: TRBV2
j_call: TRBJ2-1
cdr3_aa: ASRRTGGKNEQF

v_call: TRBV27
j_call: TRBJ1-5
cdr3_aa: ASRVGGHGGNQPQH

v_call: TRBV9
j_call: TRBJ2-1
cdr3_aa: ASSVARSPSFNEQF

v_call: TRBV6-6
j_call: TRBJ1-6
cdr3_aa: ASSYSIVNSPLH

v_call: TRBV5-4
j_call: TRBJ2-5
cdr3_aa: ASSRQGGQQETQY

v_call: TRBV2
j_call: TRBJ1-2
cdr3_aa: ARKSTGNYGYT

v_call: TRBV30
j_call: TRBJ2-7
cdr3_aa: AWSGQGVYEQY

v_call: TRBV18
j_call: TRBJ1-2
cdr3_aa: ASSPPGDLYGYT

v_call: TRBV18
j_call: TRBJ1-4
cdr3_aa: ASSRTGSNEKLF

v_call: TRBV28
j_call: -
cdr3_aa: ASSEAPGQDIEQY

v_call: TRBV7-2
j_call: TRBJ2-3
cdr3_aa: ASSLRLAGVGDTQY

v_call: TRBV28
j_call: TRBJ2-2
cdr3_aa: ASTLGRGELF

v_call: TRBV7-9
j_call: TRBJ1-1
cdr3_aa: ASSLGRGGTEAF

v_call: TRBV9
j_call: TRBJ2-3
cdr3_aa: ASSPRGAGITDTQY

v_call: TRBV28
j_call: TRBJ1-5
cdr3_aa: ASSSQGSVGNQPQH

v_call: TRBV9
j_call: TRBJ2-7
cdr3_aa: ASSVGGELYEQY

v_call: TRBV28
j_call: TRBJ2-3
cdr3_aa: ASSSSGRTDTQY

v_call: TRBV5-1
j_call: TRBJ2-1
cdr3_aa: ASSWGLAGVGGEQF

v_call: TRBV7-9
j_call: TRBJ1-3
cdr3_aa: ASSRTGVPGNTIY

v_call: TRBV6-4
j_call: TRBJ1-2
cdr3_aa: ASSPNSVEAPYT

v_call: TRBV7-6
j_call: TRBJ2-1
cdr3_aa: ASSLGRLNEQF

v_call: TRBV19
j_call: TRBJ1-4
cdr3_aa: ASSQGGATNEKLF

v_call: TRBV5-1
j_call: TRBJ2-2
cdr3_aa: ASSPRTGNTGELF

v_call: TRBV7-9
j_call: TRBJ2-1
cdr3_aa: ASTLLRLAGPVVGEQF

v_call: TRBV9
j_call: TRBJ1-1
cdr3_aa: ASRGLVTEAF

v_call: TRBV29-1
j_call: TRBJ1-4
cdr3_aa: SVEGRGRGEKLF

v_call: TRBV5-1
j_call: TRBJ2-4
cdr3_aa: ASSLQGDIQY

v_call: TRBV28
j_call: TRBJ1-2
cdr3_aa: ASSLRSYGYT

v_call: TRBV5-1
j_call: TRBJ1-6
cdr3_aa: ASSFGGSSYNSPLH

v_call: TRBV30
j_call: TRBJ1-3
cdr3_aa: AWSVGAGGGNTIY

v_call: TRBV9
j_call: TRBJ1-1
cdr3_aa: ASSYDRGPDMNTEAF

v_call: TRBV18
j_call: TRBJ2-1
cdr3_aa: ASSPLGGVAIYNEQF

v_call: TRBV18
j_call: TRBJ2-7
cdr3_aa: ASSSRAGAFYEQY

v_call: TRBV18
j_call: TRBJ1-6
cdr3_aa: ASSPRQLGADSPLH

v_call: TRBV5-6
j_call: TRBJ1-5
cdr3_aa: ASSLLRGGDLGQPQH

v_call: TRBV11-2
j_call: TRBJ1-1
cdr3_aa: ASSVQGTGAEAF

v_call: TRBV30
j_call: TRBJ2-1
cdr3_aa: ASTRVRDRGSEQF

v_call: TRBV5-6
j_call: TRBJ1-2
cdr3_aa: ASTSWGGGYT

v_call: TRBV6-5
j_call: TRBJ1-2
cdr3_aa: ASSDRQSYGYT

v_call: TRBV27
j_call: TRBJ1-1
cdr3_aa: ASSPPTGTGTEAF

v_call: TRBV27
j_call: TRBJ2-7
cdr3_aa: ASSSLGHPYEQY

v_call: TRBV4-1
j_call: TRBJ1-5
cdr3_aa: ASSQVGSNQPQH

v_call: TRBV27
j_call: TRBJ1-4
cdr3_aa: ASSSRTGRGEKLF

v_call: TRBV6-9
j_call: TRBJ1-5
cdr3_aa: ASSGPLGFRKGGNQPQH